The rows below give T cell receptor beta chains drawn from one sample of a study of T cell responses to AZD1222 COVID-19 vaccine. The data were produced by immunoSEQ multiplex PCR, yet TCRdb's version contains in-frame clones alone and is incomplete. The sample holds some 130,000 clones, 70% to 90% seen once. Specimen: peripheral blood, collected on day 0 of AZD1222 vaccination. The receptor set was obtained from an adult in good health. Both conserved end residues are part of each CDR3. Each record gives: CDR3 length, J gene, V gene, D gene, clone size, CDR3 DNA, CDR3 protein. A D gene is named only where the DNA matches it firmly. Part of the rows lack a size; the others show once, few, many or a class for expanded clones.

14	TRBJ1-1	TRBV30	.	.	TGTGCCTGGAGTGTTGGCCTTAGAGGCACTGAAGCTTTCTTT	CAWSVGLRGTEAFF
16	TRBJ1-5	TRBV15	.	.	TGTGCCACCAGCAGAATCCCAGGTTCAGGGAATCAGCCCCAGCATTTT	CATSRIPGSGNQPQHF
13	TRBJ1-1	TRBV30	TRBD1	.	TGTGCCTGGACTGGCAGGGGGCGCGATGAAGCTTTCTTT	CAWTGRGRDEAFF
14	TRBJ1-2	TRBV24-1	.	few	TGTGCCACCAGTGATTCATCACGAACGGGGGGCTACACCTTC	CATSDSSRTGGYTF
16	TRBJ2-2	TRBV5-1	.	.	TGCGCCAGCAGCTCTTGGGACGCTGCGAACACCGGGGAGCTGTTTTTT	CASSSWDAANTGELFF
11	TRBJ2-2	TRBV5-1	.	once	TGCGCCAGCAGCTTTTCCGGGGAGCTGTTTTTT	CASSFSGELFF
17	TRBJ1-5	TRBV10-1	TRBD1	.	TGCGCCGGGGACGGGACAGGGACCTATAATAGCAATCAGCCCCAGCATTTT	CAGDGTGTYNSNQPQHF
13	TRBJ1-5	TRBV7-3	TRBD1	.	TGTGCCAGCAGCTCGACAGGGGGACAGCCCCAGCATTTT	CASSSTGGQPQHF
15	TRBJ2-7	TRBV28	TRBD2	.	TGTGCCAGCAGTCTCGGGGGTAGCGGGAGCTACGAGCAGTACTTC	CASSLGGSGSYEQYF
12	TRBJ2-7	TRBV19	.	.	TGTGCCAGTAGTATTGGGGGACTCGAGCAGTACTTC	CASSIGGLEQYF
15	TRBJ1-1	TRBV6-5	TRBD1	.	TGTGCCAGCACCTCGACAGGGGCTTCGAACACTGAAGCTTTCTTT	CASTSTGASNTEAFF
15	TRBJ2-5	TRBV5-1	TRBD2	.	TGCGCCAGCAGCTTGACTAGCGGGAGTGCCGAGACCCAGTACTTC	CASSLTSGSAETQYF
15	TRBJ2-5	TRBV7-3	.	.	TGTGCCAGCAGCTTAACACGAGACGCATCAGAGACCCAGTACTTC	CASSLTRDASETQYF
15	TRBJ1-5	TRBV19	.	once	TGTGCCAGTAGCTGGGACGGTGGGAGCAATCAGCCCCAGCATTTT	CASSWDGGSNQPQHF
15	TRBJ2-1	TRBV7-2	.	.	TGTGCCAGCAGCTTACTGCAGGTCCGTGACAATGAGCAGTTCTTC	CASSLLQVRDNEQFF
16	TRBJ2-7	TRBV14	.	.	TGTGCCAGCAGCGGGTGGGGTTGGGACCACGGAGACGAGCAGTACTTC	CASSGWGWDHGDEQYF
15	TRBJ2-1	TRBV3-1/TRBV3-2	TRBD1	.	TGTGCCAGCAGCTCCTTGGGGACAGGGGGAAATGAGCAGTTCTTC	CASSSLGTGGNEQFF
13	TRBJ1-1	TRBV19	.	.	TGTGCCACTTCTCAGTGGAGGGACACTGAAGCTTTCTTT	CATSQWRDTEAFF
15	TRBJ1-1	TRBV19	.	once	TGTGCCAGTATCTCTTTCGAGGGGTGGAACACTGAAGCTTTCTTT	CASISFEGWNTEAFF
15	TRBJ1-1	TRBV11-1	TRBD1	once	TGTGCCAGCAGCTTCCGAGAGGACAGGAGCCCTGAAGCTTTCTTT	CASSFREDRSPEAFF
13	TRBJ2-1	TRBV6-5	.	few	TGTGCCAGCAGTTACACCCGAGGGAACGAGCAGTTCTTC	CASSYTRGNEQFF
16	TRBJ1-6	TRBV21-1	.	once	TGTGCCAGCAGCAAAGCTGGGGAACCCTATAATTCACCCCTCCACTTT	CASSKAGEPYNSPLHF
14	TRBJ1-5	TRBV12-5	.	.	TGTGCTAGTGGTTCGGGACGCGGGGAGCAGCCCCAGCATTTT	CASGSGRGEQPQHF
15	TRBJ2-2	TRBV9	.	.	TGTGCCAGCAGCGTCCGGGCCGCGAACACCGGGGAGCTGTTTTTT	CASSVRAANTGELFF
15	TRBJ2-5	TRBV24-1	.	.	TGTGCCACCAGTGAGTCCGGGACCCCGGAGAAGACCCAGTACTTC	CATSESGTPEKTQYF
16	TRBJ2-7	TRBV6-5	TRBD1	once	TGTGCCAGCAGTTACTCGAGGGACAGGGAGGGGTACGAGCAGTACTTC	CASSYSRDREGYEQYF
15	TRBJ1-4	TRBV5-1	.	once	TGCGCCAGCAGCTTTGGGCAGGGTATCGGAGAAAAACTGTTTTTT	CASSFGQGIGEKLFF
13	TRBJ2-7	TRBV2	.	.	TGTGCCACCCGGGACTGGCACTCCTACGAGCAGTACTTC	CATRDWHSYEQYF
14	TRBJ1-2	TRBV15	.	once	TGTGCCACCATCCAAGACCCTACCAGCTATGGCTACACCTTC	CATIQDPTSYGYTF
15	TRBJ1-1	TRBV9	.	.	TGTGCCAGCAGCGTAGCGGGGTCGGCACCCTCACCAGCTTTCTTT	CASSVAGSAPSPAFF
14	TRBJ1-2	TRBV19	.	.	TGTGCCAGTATTCGTGGGGGGGCGCCTCATGGCTACACCTTC	CASIRGGAPHGYTF
16	TRBJ2-6	TRBV7-2	.	.	TGTGCCAGCAGCTTAATGGGATTGTCTGGGGCCAACGTCCTGACTTTC	CASSLMGLSGANVLTF
16	TRBJ2-7	TRBV10-3	.	.	TGTGCCATCAGTGACCCTGGAAGGGGCGAATCCTACGAGCAGTACTTC	CAISDPGRGESYEQYF
15	TRBJ1-3	TRBV3-1/TRBV3-2	.	.	TGTGCCAGCAGCCAAGAAGTCCGCTCTGGAAACACCATATATTTT	CASSQEVRSGNTIYF
15	TRBJ1-2	TRBV5-1	.	.	TGCGCCAGCAGCTTTGCGAATCGGGGGCGGGATGGCTACACCTTC	CASSFANRGRDGYTF
16	TRBJ1-3	TRBV18	TRBD1	.	TGTGCCAGCTCACGAGGACAGGCTGACTCTGGAAACACCATATATTTT	CASSRGQADSGNTIYF
13	TRBJ1-1	TRBV29-1	TRBD1	.	TGCAGCGTTACCCCCGTTGGGACAGGGTTGGCTTTCTTT	CSVTPVGTGLAFF
17	TRBJ1-1	TRBV18	.	.	TGTGCCAGCTCACCCCTCAACTACAGGGCGCTAAGTCGGGAAGCTTTCTTT	CASSPLNYRALSREAFF